This TCR beta chain derives from a study of Tregs in tolerant kidney transplant recipients. Whole-study context: The nonmyeloablative bone marrow transplants came from related graft donors, with transient mixed chimerism. CD4+CD25+CD127- cells came from approximately 3-day belatacept mixed lymphocyte reactions, some with approximately five-day graft donor restimulation. Recipient Tregs were cultured 15 to 20 days with activated donor B cells and IL-2. Study-level findings and limits: Biological reproducibility was not directly addressed, but technical replication error appeared minimal.

Assay used: immunoSEQ multiplex PCR; TCRdb lists only in-frame clones, some missing. The repertoire holds a few thousand clones, with around 90% as singletons. This clone turned up a few times. The antigen is undetermined. Trimming stripped 1 base from V and 4 bases from J, with 5 bases between. Per the germline V gene, CDR1 is MNHEY and CDR2 is SMNVEV (reference sequence). The CDR3 extends over 13 amino acids. This specimen was Tregs from blood cultured with allogeneic cells, taken before the transplant. V and J are TRBV27 and TRBJ2-1, with unresolved D. The TCR comes from a human patient who received a combined kidney and bone marrow transplant. The CDR3, as DNA: TGTGCCAGCAGTTTATTAGGGTACAATGAGCAGTTCTTC. Protein product: CASSLLGYNEQFF.